The sequence of this T cell receptor beta chain was determined in a study of CD8 T cells in Susac syndrome. Points from the study as a whole: The number of individuals included in the study's TCR sequencing and HLA analysis was acknowledged as relatively small.

With 7 bases removed from V and 11 bases from J, the gap between germline ends came to 15 bases. This CDR3 region has 11 residues. High-throughput TCR beta sequencing covered peripheral CD8+ and CD4+ T cells. TEMRA cells were FACS-enriched, with CD8+ and CD4+ T cells isolated negatively. With respect to this clonotype: Its specificity is not known.

The RNA, about 0.45 to 1 ug, was put through reverse transcription using random hexamers. TCR beta CDR3 was amplified by immunoSEQ multiplex PCR. This amplification extended across 54 Vbeta and 13 Jbeta segments. TCRdb recomputed calls from the immunoSEQ multiplex PCR reads with MiXCR, one row per CDR3 protein. The table shows approximately 200,000 distinct CDR3 sequences, with about 95% occurring only once. Sequencing was carried out using CD4+ T cells from PBMCs. V usage is TRBV12-3 or TRBV12-4 and J usage is TRBJ2-7; D possibly corresponds to TRBD2 (6 bases). The sequence was obtained from a human donor with multiple sclerosis. The CDR3 is CASTKGGMKYF. The CDR3 DNA is TGTGCCAGCACCAAAGGCGGGATGAAGTACTTC.